This is a list of T cell receptor beta chains from one sample in a study of CD8 T cells in ankylosing spondylitis. MiXCR, run by TCRdb on the 5' RACE reads, gives a single entry per CDR3 protein. The table shows hundreds of thousands of distinct CDR3 sequences, with 10% to 15% occurring only once. The sample was blood, either unsorted or a sorted T cell fraction (not recorded which). These receptors were collected from a male donor with ankylosing spondylitis. Each CDR3 is given with its conserved first and last residue. A D gene is named only where the DNA matches it firmly. Clone sizes are given selectively: once, few, many, or a class where the clone is expanded.

>TRBD2|TRBV18|TRBJ2-3|-
TGTGCCAGCTCACCACCGGGGCTAGCGGGACTCCCGGATACGCAGTATTTT
CASSPPGLAGLPDTQYF
>-|TRBV29-1|TRBJ1-2|-
TGCAGCGTTGACGGGGGGCAGGGACTGTGGGGCTACACCTTC
CSVDGGQGLWGYTF
>-|TRBV21-1|TRBJ2-3|few
TGTGCCAGCAGCAAAACCCCGGACAGGGCTAGCACAGATACGCAGTATTTT
CASSKTPDRASTDTQYF
>TRBD1|TRBV5-5|TRBJ2-5|many
TGTGCCAGCAGCTCGCAGGGGGTACAAGAGACCCAGTACTTC
CASSSQGVQETQYF
>TRBD1|TRBV29-1|TRBJ2-5|few
TGCAGCGTTGTACGACAGGGTGGGACCCAAGAGACCCAGTACTTC
CSVVRQGGTQETQYF
>TRBD1|TRBV28|TRBJ1-1|few
TGTGCCAGCAGGATATACAGGGGTGAAGCTTTCTTT
CASRIYRGEAFF
>-|TRBV18|TRBJ2-3|few
TGTGCCAGCTCACCCCCACGGATAGCGGCAAACACAGATACGCAGTATTTT
CASSPPRIAANTDTQYF
>-|TRBV9|TRBJ1-5|once
TGTGCCAGCAGCACCCGAGCGGATAGCAATCAGCCCCAGCATTTT
CASSTRADSNQPQHF
>-|TRBV10-1|TRBJ2-7|few
TGCGCCAGCAGTGGAACAAGGTCCTCCTCCTACGAGCAGTACTTC
CASSGTRSSSYEQYF
>TRBD2|TRBV20-1|TRBJ2-7|-
TGCAGTGCGTCTAGCGGCGAGCAGTACTTC
CSASSGEQYF
>-|TRBV6-5|TRBJ1-1|few
TGTGCCAGCAGTTCAGGGTTCGACACTGAAGCTTTCTTT
CASSSGFDTEAFF
>TRBD1|TRBV12-3/TRBV12-4|TRBJ1-2|-
TGTGCCAACCAAACCCCAGGGGGCGGCTACACCTTC
CANQTPGGGYTF
>TRBD2|TRBV20-1|TRBJ2-3|many
TGCAGTGCTAAAGTAGCGGGGAGCACAGATACGCAGTATTTT
CSAKVAGSTDTQYF
>TRBD1|TRBV6-5|TRBJ2-7|-
TGTGCCAGCAGTTCGACCGGACAGGGGATCTACGAGCAGTACTTC
CASSSTGQGIYEQYF
>TRBD1|TRBV7-9|TRBJ2-6|-
TGTGCCAGCAGCTCCGGGACAGGGTTAGCTGGGGCCAACGTCCTGACTTTC
CASSSGTGLAGANVLTF
>-|TRBV7-8|TRBJ2-1|few
TGTGCCAGCAGCTTAGTGGGGCAGCCATATGGGAATGAGCAGTTCTTC
CASSLVGQPYGNEQFF
>TRBD1|TRBV20-1|TRBJ1-1|few
TGCAGTGCTACACAGGGGTACACTGAAGCTTTCTTT
CSATQGYTEAFF
>TRBD1|TRBV29-1|TRBJ2-3|few
TGCAGCGCCTTGATGGAAGGGGGCCCAGATACGCAGTATTTT
CSALMEGGPDTQYF
>-|TRBV12-3/TRBV12-4|TRBJ2-2|-
TGTGCCAGCGCCCGAGGGGAGCTGTTTTTT
CASARGELFF
>TRBD2|TRBV5-1|TRBJ2-7|-
TGCGCCAGCAGCCCGGATCCGGTCGGGACTAGCGGGGACGAGCAGTACTTC
CASSPDPVGTSGDEQYF
>TRBD2|TRBV7-9|TRBJ2-1|many
TGTGCCAGCAGCCCCGGACTAGCGGAGACCCGTGAGCAGTTCTTC
CASSPGLAETREQFF
>-|TRBV25-1|TRBJ2-5|few
TGTGCCAGCAGTGAATCGGCAGGGAAGGGTGGGGGAGAGACCCAGTACTTC
CASSESAGKGGGETQYF
>TRBD1|TRBV27|TRBJ1-4|few
TGTGCCAGCAGTCCCCTGACAGGGAAGTATGAAAAACTGTTTTTT
CASSPLTGKYEKLFF
>TRBD1|TRBV7-9|TRBJ2-2|few
TGTGCCAGCAGTCGGAACAGGGGCACCGGGGAGCTGTTTTTT
CASSRNRGTGELFF
>-|TRBV7-2|TRBJ2-6|few
TGTGCCAGCAGCCCTCGGACAGATCCTGGGGCCAACGTCCTGACTTTC
CASSPRTDPGANVLTF
>TRBD2|TRBV7-2|TRBJ2-3|few
TGTGCCAGCAGCCCCCTGACTAGCGGCACAGATACGCAGTATTTT
CASSPLTSGTDTQYF
>-|TRBV5-1|TRBJ1-1|-
TGCGCCAGCAGCGATACTACGACAGGGAACACTGAAGCTTTCTTT
CASSDTTTGNTEAFF
>TRBD2|TRBV18|TRBJ2-2|few
TGTGCCAGCTCACCACCGAAACTAGCGGGGAACACCGGGGAGCTGTTTTTT
CASSPPKLAGNTGELFF